These 20 T cell receptor beta chains were all obtained from the same sample, sequenced in a study of identical twins. TCRdb used MiXCR to reprocess the 5' RACE reads, holding one entry per CDR3 protein. Here the sample spans roughly 1,500,000 distinct CDR3 sequences, around a third being singletons. The sample was cord blood. All receptors come from a newborn girl in good health.

J is TRBJ1-2 and V is TRBV4-2; D not resolved. Looked up from germline, CDR1 is LGHNA and CDR2 is YNFKEQ. The CDR3 sequence is 14 residues long. V lost 1 base to trimming and J lost 4 bases, with 10 bases between them. As DNA, the CDR3 is TGTGCCAGCAGCCAAGTAGGGAATGGCTATGGCTACACCTTC. Protein sequence: CASSQVGNGYGYTF.

The CDR3 protein is CASSRTGAPTEAFF. CDR3 DNA sequence: TGTGCCAGCTCACGAACAGGGGCGCCCACTGAAGCTTTCTTT. This chain links TRBV18 with TRBJ1-1; 7 bases agree with TRBD1. The CDR3 runs to 14 residues. The ends lost 4 bases at V and 4 bases at J; junction bases unmatched: 6. Germline values: CDR1 KGHSH, CDR2 LQKENI.

In its sample, this clonotype was seen once. This sequence joins TRBV5-1 and TRBJ2-7, with D unclear. The CDR3 runs to 15 residues. Germline V gives CDR1 SGHRS, CDR2 YFSETQ. V dropped 1 base and J dropped 0 bases, with 11 bases sitting between them. This chain's CDR3 is CASSLQPIPSYEQYF. DNA of the CDR3: TGCGCCAGCAGCTTGCAGCCGATCCCCTCCTACGAGCAGTACTTC.

On this clonotype: Just one base apart from a much larger clone, this may be a read error. The chain employs TRBV12-3 or TRBV12-4 and TRBJ2-1, with D maybe TRBD1 (5 bases). The CDR3 is made up of 13 amino acids. The CDR3 here is CAGSGQSYNEQFF. The CDR3 DNA reads TGTGCCGGCAGTGGACAATCCTACAATGAGCAGTTCTTC.

The J gene is TRBJ2-1, the V gene TRBV10-3; D remains ambiguous. V lost 2 bases, J lost 0 bases, and 11 bases lay in between. Germline V gives CDR1 ENHRY, CDR2 SYGVKD. The CDR3 spans 16 residues. CDR3 protein: CAISEAAPSSYNEQFF. In DNA form, the CDR3 reads TGTGCCATCAGTGAGGCAGCCCCCTCCTCCTACAATGAGCAGTTCTTC.

As DNA, the CDR3 is TGTGCCAGCAGCTTACTAGCGGATATAAACTACGAGCAGTACTTC. Protein: CASSLLADINYEQYF. V is TRBV11-2 and J is TRBJ2-7; 7 bases are a match to TRBD2. Germline CDR1 SGHAT, CDR2 FQNNGV. The V segment lost 2 bases and the J segment 3 bases; nucleotides outside the gene matches: 7. CDR3 length equals 15 residues.

The chain combines TRBV27 with TRBJ2-2; 8 bases fit TRBD2. The junction had 11 bases not matched to a gene; V was cut back by 1 base and J by 4 bases. Germline V lookup: CDR1 MNHEY, CDR2 SMNVEV (reference sequence). There are 18 residues in the CDR3. CDR3 residues: CASSLFPTSVSTTGELFF. The CDR3 nucleotides are TGTGCCAGCAGTTTATTCCCGACTAGCGTCAGTACCACCGGGGAGCTGTTTTTT.

Details on this clonotype: This may be a read error: a much more frequent sequence differs by one nucleotide. The V and J genes are TRBV6-5 and TRBJ1-2; D call uncertain. Trimming took off 11 bases at V and 0 bases at J, with 10 bases between the two ends. In germline, CDR1 is MNHEY, CDR2 SVGAGI. The CDR3 loop spans 12 amino acids. The CDR3 DNA reads as TGTGCCGCCAAGACACCTAACTATGGCTACACCTTC. The encoded protein is CAAKTPNYGYTF.

V and J are TRBV6-6 and TRBJ2-1; TRBD1 matches at 10 bases. V gave up 7 bases and J gave up 10 bases; unmatched junction bases: 4. The germline V gene has CDR1 MNHNY and CDR2 SVGAGI (reference sequence). The CDR3 totals 12 residues. The CDR3 nucleotides are TGTGCCAGCATCGGACAGGGGGGGGAGCAGTTCTTC. Translated: CASIGQGGEQFF.

The chain has TRBV21-1 and TRBJ2-5. The end of the DNA is better explained by TRBJ2-1, so the J call may be wrong. TRBV21-1 is a recognized pseudogene. The CDR3 loop spans 14 amino acids. CDR3 protein: CASSVSAVKETQFF. CDR3 bases: TGTGCCAGCAGCGTATCGGCCGTCAAAGAGACCCAGTTCTTC.

This clonotype was recorded many times. The rearrangement uses TRBV7-8 and TRBJ2-4; D remains ambiguous. CDR1 is SGHVS and CDR2 is FQNEAQ in the germline V gene. The CDR3 extends over 15 amino acids. V was trimmed by 1 base and J by 6 bases, leaving 13 bases between them. For the CDR3, the DNA is TGTGCCAGCAGCTTAGATCAGTTGGGTATAAACATTCAGTACTTC. Residues: CASSLDQLGINIQYF.

The J gene is TRBJ2-7, the V gene TRBV28; D possibly matches TRBD1 or TRBD2 (5 bases each). CDR1 is MDHEN, CDR2 SYDVKM, per germline. Trimming stripped 4 bases from V and 4 bases from J, with 17 bases between. The CDR3 totals 15 residues. The CDR3 DNA is TGTGCCAGCAGTTCCCCGGGACGTCGGTCTTACGAGCAGTACTTC. It is translated as CASSSPGRRSYEQYF.

This chain connects TRBV9 to TRBJ2-1; 7 bases align to TRBD2. Germline assignment: CDR1 SGDLS and CDR2 YYNGEE. CDR3 length equals 16 residues. The trim removed 0 bases at V and 6 bases at J, leaving 9 bases unmatched. CDR3 DNA sequence: TGTGCCAGCAGCGTAGGGGGGGGACCAAACCTCAATGAGCAGTTCTTC. It is translated as CASSVGGGPNLNEQFF.

V usage is TRBV7-9 and J usage is TRBJ2-5; no definite D call. Germline assignment: CDR1 SEHNR and CDR2 FQNEAQ (reference sequence). V was pared by 5 bases and J by 5 bases, with 18 bases between. The CDR3 covers 15 residues. The DNA of the CDR3 is TGTGCCAGCAGCCGGTCGTCAGTCTCTAGGGAGACCCAGTACTTC. Its translation is CASSRSSVSRETQYF.

V and J are TRBV6-6 and TRBJ2-1, with 7 positions matching TRBD2. After removal of 0 bases from V and 7 bases from J, the junction contained 15 bases not matched to a gene. There are 18 residues in the CDR3. Germline values: CDR1 MNHNY, CDR2 SVGAGI (reference sequence). The CDR3 spells CASSYSMDPAGVFNEQFF. The CDR3, as DNA: TGTGCCAGCAGTTACTCGATGGATCCTGCGGGAGTTTTTAATGAGCAGTTCTTC.

V usage is TRBV6-2 or TRBV6-3 and J usage is TRBJ2-1; D gene uncertain. Trimming removed 1 base from V and 3 bases from J, with 10 bases in between. The CDR3 spans 15 residues. CDR1 and CDR2 from the germline V gene are MNHEY and SVGEGT. This CDR3 reads CASSYWAEIYNEQFF. Here the CDR3 DNA reads TGTGCCAGCAGTTACTGGGCGGAAATCTACAATGAGCAGTTCTTC.

V gene TRBV6-5 combines with J gene TRBJ2-1; 9 bases map to TRBD2. V was pared by 2 bases and J by 7 bases, with 6 bases of the junction left unmatched. CDR3 length equals 15 residues. Per the germline V gene, CDR1 is MNHEY and CDR2 is SVGAGI. The CDR3 spells CASSYGGLAWNEQFF. DNA for the CDR3: TGTGCCAGCAGTTACGGAGGACTAGCGTGGAATGAGCAGTTCTTC.

J is TRBJ2-3 and V is TRBV5-1; perhaps TRBD2 as D (6 bases). CDR3 length: 14 amino acids. CDR1 and CDR2 (germline): SGHRS, YFSETQ. V was clipped by 4 bases and J by 6 bases, with 15 bases between them. This chain's CDR3 is CASSAGLLGDTQYF. The DNA for the CDR3 is TGCGCCAGCAGCGCCGGACTATTAGGGGATACGCAGTATTTT.

This sequence joins TRBV6-5 and TRBJ2-5; 11 bases match TRBD2. The J call is in doubt because the DNA end fits TRBJ2-7 better. CDR1 MNHEY and CDR2 SVGAGI come from the germline V gene. The CDR3 is 21 residues long. In DNA, the CDR3 is TGTGCCAGCAGTACTGCCCTAACTATCTTACGACTAGCGGGGCTTCTCCACGAGCAGTACTTC. Translated: CASSTALTILRLAGLLHEQYF.

This clonotype was seen many times. The CDR3 sequence is CASSLWGLQFF. The CDR3 DNA reads as TGTGCCAGCAGTCTGTGGGGACTACAGTTCTTC. The rearrangement links TRBV12-3 or TRBV12-4 to TRBJ2-1, with TRBD2 identical over 7 bases. Trimming took 5 bases from V and 13 from J; bases not matched to a gene: 5. The CDR3 is 11 residues long.